The 25 T cell receptor beta chains below were found in one sample sequenced in a study of cytomegalovirus exposure and HLA in healthy donors. It was with 60 Vbeta and 13 Jbeta primers that the PCR ran. The table came from immunoSEQ multiplex PCR; TCRdb's copy has only in-frame clones and leaves some out. The repertoire consists of approximately 100,000 clones, with roughly three quarters occurring once and the leading ten covering 1.5% to 2%. Input material: PBMCs. The receptors stem from a woman in her thirties or forties in good health and CMV-seronegative.

The V call is TRBV9, the J call TRBJ2-5; D gene unclear. Trimming took off 0 bases at V and 1 base at J, with 10 bases between the two ends. This CDR3 is built from 15 residues. Germline V gives CDR1 SGDLS, CDR2 YYNGEE. The CDR3 region has the DNA TGTGCCAGCAGCGTAGGCGGCAGCTTCCAAGAGACCCAGTACTTC. This translates into CASSVGGSFQETQYF.

The chain combines TRBV5-6 with TRBJ2-5; 7 bases match TRBD1. CDR1 SGHDT and CDR2 YYEEEE come from the germline V gene. J gave up 3 bases and V 1 base, and 12 bases lay outside the gene matches. There are 17 residues in the CDR3. This CDR3 is CASSLWLQGQLKETQYF. The CDR3 bases are TGTGCCAGCAGCTTGTGGCTCCAGGGACAGCTTAAAGAGACCCAGTACTTC.

This clone was recorded only once. Sequence at one end of the junction differs from germline and may be a read error. The V and J genes are TRBV7-6 and TRBJ2-5; 11 bases are shared with TRBD2. The J call may be wrong; the DNA end is better matched by TRBJ2-7. CDR1 and CDR2 from the germline V gene are SGHVS and FNYEAQ. This CDR3 is built from 15 residues. DNA of the CDR3: TGTGCCAGCAGCGTAGCGACTAGCGGGACCTACGAGCAGTACTTC. It translates to CASSVATSGTYEQYF.

The rearrangement uses TRBV1 and TRBJ1-2; the table gives TRBD1 as D, unverified against the DNA. TRBV1 is a pseudogene locus. The CDR3 contains 14 residues. This chain's CDR3 is CTSSHQDRKDGYTF. As DNA, the CDR3 is TGCACCAGCAGCCATCAGGACAGAAAAGATGGCTACACCTTC.

The chain employs TRBV7-2 and TRBJ2-7, with 8 bases identical to TRBD1. V dropped 1 base and J dropped 5; count of bases not matched to a gene: 13. Germline V gene data show CDR1 as SGHTA and CDR2 as FQGNSA. This CDR3 contains 17 residues. CDR3 protein: CASSLGRQGAFVDEQYF. CDR3 bases: TGTGCCAGCAGCTTAGGAAGGCAGGGGGCTTTCGTAGACGAGCAGTACTTC. Full variable domain (outside the CDR3, taken from reference TRBV7-2 and TRBJ2-7): GAGVSQSPSNKVTEKGKDVELRCDPISGHTALYWYRQSLGQGLEFLIYFQGNSAPDKSGLPSDRFSAERTGGSVSTLTIQRTQQEDSAVYLCASSLGRQGAFVDEQYFGPGTRLTVT.

The rearrangement links TRBV4-1 to TRBJ2-5, with 8 bases fitting TRBD2. CDR1 and CDR2 from the germline V gene are MGHRA and YSYEKL. The CDR3 is 16 residues long. Germline trimming cut 2 bases from V and 5 bases from J; bases unmatched to any gene: 10. CDR3 DNA sequence: TGCGCCAGCAGCCAATCCGGCGGACTAGCATCGGAGACCCAGTACTTC. Translating it yields CASSQSGGLASETQYF.

The CDR3 region is CSARVSGEQYF. As DNA, the CDR3 is TGCAGTGCTAGGGTCAGTGGTGAGCAGTACTTC. The rearrangement joins TRBV20-1 to TRBJ2-7; D ambiguous. The germline V gene has CDR1 DFQATT and CDR2 SNEGSKA (reference sequence). The CDR3 spans 11 residues. Trimming removed 3 bases from V and 7 bases from J, with 10 bases in between.

The chain has TRBV6-5 and TRBJ2-5, with 8 nucleotides matching TRBD1. This CDR3 has 14 residues. Losses at the gene ends were 8 bases for V and 2 bases for J; bases not matched to a gene: 7. Germline CDR1 reads MNHEY; CDR2 reads SVGAGI. The CDR3 here is CASCRDRRQETQYF. For the CDR3, the DNA is TGTGCCAGCTGTCGGGACAGGCGACAAGAGACCCAGTACTTC.

The CDR3 loop reads CASRKGQGTDTQYF. In DNA, the CDR3 is TGTGCCAGCAGAAAAGGACAGGGCACAGATACGCAGTATTTT. This chain joins TRBV5-8 and TRBJ2-3; 7 bases agree with TRBD1. Germline V gene data show CDR1 as SGHTS and CDR2 as YDEGEE. Losses at the gene ends were 5 bases for V and 1 base for J; bases not matched to a gene: 4. The CDR3 contains 14 residues.

This clone has just a few counts. In DNA form, the CDR3 reads TGTGCCAGCAGTTTCCCAGCGGGAGTGGTGGACACAGATACGCAGTATTTT. Its protein is CASSFPAGVVDTDTQYF. The chain uses TRBV28 and TRBJ2-3, with 8 positions matching TRBD2. V lost 3 bases, J lost 2 bases, and 10 bases stayed unmatched. The CDR3 length is 17 residues. From germline, CDR1 is MDHEN and CDR2 SYDVKM.

The chain combines TRBV5-5 with TRBJ2-2; D perhaps matches TRBD2 (7 bases). Between the trimmed V and J ends, which lost 7 bases and 5 bases, there was a span of 12 bases. Germline assignment: CDR1 SGHKS and CDR2 YYEKEE (reference sequence). CDR3 length: 13 amino acids. The CDR3, as DNA: TGTGCCAGCCGGAAGGGGGGGACCGGGGAGCTGTTTTTT. It translates to CASRKGGTGELFF.

The chain employs TRBV27 and TRBJ2-7, with D possibly matching TRBD2 (7 bases). CDR3 length equals 16 residues. Trimming removed 4 bases at V and 0 bases at J, with 16 bases between. Germline CDR1 is MNHEY and CDR2 is SMNVEV (reference sequence). The CDR3 nucleotides read TGTGCCAGCAGTTCCTACCTCGGGGGGCACTCCTACGAGCAGTACTTC. Amino acid sequence: CASSSYLGGHSYEQYF.

This clone was seen a handful of times. The rearrangement joins TRBV2 to TRBJ2-1; 9 bases are shared with TRBD2. The V segment lost 4 bases and the J segment 6 bases; nucleotides outside the gene matches: 7. The CDR3 is made up of 15 amino acids. Germline V gene data show CDR1 as SNHLY and CDR2 as FYNNEI. The chain's CDR3 is CASSGTRLAANEQFF. The CDR3 DNA reads as TGTGCCAGCAGTGGAACGAGACTAGCGGCCAATGAGCAGTTCTTC. Filled out from reference TRBV2 and TRBJ2-1, the complete variable domain reads EPEVTQTPSHQVTQMGQEVILRCVPISNHLYFYWYRQILGQKVEFLVSFYNNEISEKSEIFDDQFSVERPDGSNFTLKIRSTKLEDSAMYFCASSGTRLAANEQFFGPGTRLTVL.

V and J are TRBV5-1 and TRBJ1-1; D possibly corresponds to TRBD1 (5 bases). There are 16 residues in the CDR3. Deletions cut 4 bases from V and 3 bases from J, with 19 bases between. Germline V gene data show CDR1 as SGHRS and CDR2 as YFSETQ. In DNA form, the CDR3 reads TGCGCCAGCAGCCATACAGGTGGGGCGATCGACACTGAAGCTTTCTTT. Residues: CASSHTGGAIDTEAFF.

This chain uses TRBV7-2 with TRBJ2-3, with 8 positions matching TRBD2. The CDR3 is 15 residues long. Germline V lookup: CDR1 SGHTA, CDR2 FQGNSA. V lost 1 base to trimming and J lost 5 bases; unmatched junction nucleotides: 5. The CDR3 DNA follows: TGTGCCAGCAGCTTAGAGGGGCTAGCGGGAGATACGCAGTATTTT. It is translated as CASSLEGLAGDTQYF.

CDR3 bases: TGTGCCAGCAGCCCAAGACAGGGGGCGCGAGCTTTCTTT. Amino acids: CASSPRQGARAFF. The rearrangement joins TRBV7-2 to TRBJ1-1, with 10 bases lining up with TRBD1. Germline V lookup: CDR1 SGHTA, CDR2 FQGNSA. Unmatched junction bases numbered 7, after V lost 5 bases and J lost 10 bases. The CDR3 is 13 residues long.

This chain uses TRBV19 with TRBJ1-1; 8 bases line up with TRBD1. The CDR3 runs 16 residues. CDR1 and CDR2 (germline): LNHDA, SQIVND (reference sequence). V was clipped by 6 bases and J by 5 bases; unmatched bases: 14. The CDR3 loop is CASRWGQGARTTEAFF. In DNA, the CDR3 is TGTGCCAGTAGATGGGGGCAGGGGGCGCGCACTACTGAAGCTTTCTTT.

The chain joins TRBV11-2 to TRBJ2-2, with D perhaps TRBD2 (6 bases). The CDR3 covers 16 residues. The V gene lost 4 bases and the J gene lost 1 base, with 13 bases spanning the gap. Germline CDR1 is SGHAT and CDR2 is FQNNGV. CDR3 coding DNA: TGTGCCAGCAGCTCCTTTCGGGGGTTGAACACCGGGGAGCTGTTTTTT. Translated: CASSSFRGLNTGELFF.

The chain links TRBV7-9 to TRBJ2-1; the D is unclear. Trimming pared 4 bases from V and 7 bases from J, leaving 11 bases between. This CDR3 comprises 13 residues. Germline-derived CDR1 and CDR2 are SEHNR and FQNEAQ (reference sequence). Written as DNA, the CDR3 is TGTGCCAGCAGCTCCGGCCTAGGAAATGAGCAGTTCTTC. Protein sequence: CASSSGLGNEQFF.

The gene calls are TRBV7-3 and TRBJ2-5; 9 bases match TRBD2. Germline CDR1 SGHTA, CDR2 FQGTGA. With V trimmed by 4 bases and J by 5 bases, 2 bases remained unmatched. The CDR3 runs 13 residues. The CDR3 sequence: CASSSGLAETQYF. The CDR3 coding sequence is TGTGCCAGCAGCTCAGGACTAGCGGAGACCCAGTACTTC.

This clone was seen once. The gene calls are TRBV27 and TRBJ2-2; D is uncertain. Germline CDR1 MNHEY, CDR2 SMNVEV (reference sequence). V shed 6 bases and J shed 6 bases, with 8 bases lying between them. The CDR3 contains 12 residues. The CDR3 sequence is CASSPLPGELFF. CDR3 bases: TGTGCCAGCAGCCCCCTCCCCGGGGAGCTGTTTTTT.

The V gene is TRBV28, the J gene TRBJ2-1, with 7 nucleotides matching TRBD1. The CDR3 totals 14 residues. The V segment lost 8 bases and the J segment 1 base; nucleotides outside the gene matches: 5. The germline gives CDR1 MDHEN, CDR2 SYDVKM. As DNA, the CDR3 is TGTGCCAGCCACGGGACAGTTTCCTACAATGAGCAGTTCTTC. Encoded protein: CASHGTVSYNEQFF.

V is TRBV19 and J is TRBJ2-5, with 7 nucleotides matching TRBD1. The length of the CDR3 is 13 residues. Germline CDR1 is LNHDA and CDR2 is SQIVND (reference sequence). J was trimmed by 4 bases and V by 9 bases; bases with no gene match: 8. This CDR3 reads CASRDSQGETQYF. CDR3 coding DNA: TGTGCCAGCAGGGACAGCCAAGGAGAGACCCAGTACTTC.

The chain employs TRBV5-8 and TRBJ1-2, with TRBD1 identical over 8 bases. The trim removed 4 bases at V and 5 bases at J, leaving 4 bases unmatched. The CDR3 runs to 13 residues. Germline lookup yields CDR1 SGHTS and CDR2 YDEGEE. CDR3 sequence reads: CASSPRTGYGYTF. CDR3 coding DNA: TGTGCCAGCAGCCCCCGGACAGGGTATGGCTACACCTTC.

The genes are TRBV7-2 and TRBJ1-1; D is uncertain. CDR1 and CDR2 (germline): SGHTA, FQGNSA. V shed 8 bases and J shed 2 bases, with 6 bases lying between them. This CDR3 is 11 amino acids long. The DNA for the CDR3 is TGTGCCAGCTCGCTAAACACTGAAGCTTTCTTT. Amino acids: CASSLNTEAFF. Full variable domain (missing parts from reference TRBV7-2 and TRBJ1-1): GAGVSQSPSNKVTEKGKDVELRCDPISGHTALYWYRQSLGQGLEFLIYFQGNSAPDKSGLPSDRFSAERTGGSVSTLTIQRTQQEDSAVYLCASSLNTEAFFGQGTRLTVV.